This TCR beta chain was recorded in a study of a mutant IDH1 vaccine in newly diagnosed glioma. Study-level information: Treated patients showed a male proportion of approximately 62%, a female proportion of approximately 40%, and a mean age of around 40 years.

Sequencing used immunoSEQ multiplex PCR; TCRdb keeps in-frame clones, though not all of them. The repertoire holds roughly 70,000 clones, with 70% to 90% as singletons. Germline V gene sequence: CDR1 MGHRA, CDR2 YSYEKL. V shed 1 base and J shed 1 base, with 13 bases lying between them. There are 17 residues in the CDR3. As for time point: baseline, week 1 (first vaccination visit). Treatment in this sample: pre-vaccination baseline after standard-of-care therapy. Each donor presented with a new WHO grade 3 or 4 astrocytoma that tested IDH1-mutant and showed ATRX loss. The origin of this receptor is a man in his thirties or forties with glioma. Sequenced here: PBMCs, sampled from a glioma patient treated with radiotherapy, temozolomide or both. The V call is TRBV4-1, the J call TRBJ2-2; D is uncertain. The DNA for the CDR3 is TGCGCCAGCAGCCAAGTTAAGGCGGAACAGAACACCGGGGAGCTGTTTTTT. This codes for CASSQVKAEQNTGELFF.